This TCR beta chain was captured by sequencing in a study of OX40 agonist ivuxolimab in advanced cancers. Study information: Patients in the trial were receiving intravenous ivuxolimab every 2 weeks, at doses of 0.01 to 10 mg/kg.

Using immunoSEQ multiplex PCR, the repertoire was profiled, and TCRdb retains in-frame clones only, with some absent. Here the sample spans around 73,000 clones, 75% to 90% being singletons. About this clone: Its cognate antigen is unknown.

Findings of the study overall: CD4+ and CD8+ blood T cells expanded clonally by week 6 at 0.1 to 3.0 mg/kg. Clonal expansion in partial responders at 0.1-3.0 mg/kg ranked among the lowest. Low levels of normalized T-cell clonal expansion also appeared in some nonresponders.

Germline V gives CDR1 SGHNT, CDR2 YYREEE (reference sequence). Trimming cost V 9 bases and J 4 bases, with 13 bases left between them. The CDR3 totals 12 residues. The chain recombines TRBV5-4 with TRBJ1-2, with D possibly matching TRBD1 (6 bases). Sequenced here: CD4+ or CD8+ T cells sorted from blood, sampled in a trial of the OX40 agonist ivuxolimab. The sequence was obtained from an adult with an advanced solid tumor such as melanoma, head and neck, liver or kidney cancer. CDR3 region: CATRGGGYGYTF. The CDR3, as DNA: TGTGCCACCAGGGGCGGGGGCTATGGCTACACCTTC.